The sequence of this TCR beta chain was determined in a study of early T cells in non-severe SARS-CoV-2 infection. Trimming pared 5 bases from V and 2 bases from J, leaving 13 bases between. Germline CDR1 DFQATT, CDR2 SNEGSKA (reference sequence). The CDR3 extends over 14 amino acids. TCRdb reprocessed the 5' RACE reads with MiXCR, giving one entry per CDR3 protein. The top ten hold less than 20% of the sample, which has about 21,000 distinct CDR3 sequences, approximately 4.6% seen once. Sample share makes this clonotype medium-sized. The source material was whole blood. The chain carries TRBV20-1 and TRBJ2-1; the D gene is possibly TRBD1 (6 bases). The clonotype was recovered from an adult who was a healthcare worker with PCR-confirmed SARS-CoV-2 infection or an uninfected control (not recorded which). CDR3 bases: TGCAGTGCTGGATCAGGGGCGCCCTACAATGAGCAGTTCTTC. Protein: CSAGSGAPYNEQFF.